This T cell receptor beta chain was found in a study of response to subunit inactivated influenza vaccine. Trimming cost V 4 bases and J 0 bases, with 10 bases left between them. The CDR3 has 15 residues. Germline V gene data show CDR1 as SGHRS and CDR2 as YFSETQ. Turning to this clonotype: Its antigen is as yet unknown.

Overall study findings and caveats: Researchers suggested that each seasonal influenza vaccination recruits few new T cells.

MiXCR, applied by TCRdb to the RT-PCR reads, yields one record per CDR3 protein. The table has 650,000 to 800,000 distinct CDR3 sequences, about 15% seen once. The sequence was obtained from a man aged 50 to 60 who received an inactivated influenza vaccine. The material was PBMCs from blood, obtained 14 days before vaccination. The chain links TRBV5-1 to TRBJ2-2; D gene uncertain. The CDR3 loop reads CASSPNPTNTGELFF. The CDR3 coding sequence is TGCGCCAGCAGCCCCAACCCGACGAACACCGGGGAGCTGTTTTTT.